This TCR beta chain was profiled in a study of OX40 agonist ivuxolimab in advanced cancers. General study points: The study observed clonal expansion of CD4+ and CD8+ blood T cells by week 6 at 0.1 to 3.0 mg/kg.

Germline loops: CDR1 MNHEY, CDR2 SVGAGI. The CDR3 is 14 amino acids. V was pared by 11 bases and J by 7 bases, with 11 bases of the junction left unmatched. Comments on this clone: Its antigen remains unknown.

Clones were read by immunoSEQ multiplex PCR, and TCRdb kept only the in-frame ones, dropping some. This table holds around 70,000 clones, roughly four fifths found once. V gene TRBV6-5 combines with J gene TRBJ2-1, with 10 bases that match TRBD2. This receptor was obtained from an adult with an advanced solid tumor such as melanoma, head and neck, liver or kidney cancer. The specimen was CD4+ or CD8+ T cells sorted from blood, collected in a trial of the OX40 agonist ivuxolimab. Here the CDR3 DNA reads TGTGCCCCCAGTGGCCTAGCGGGAGTTAATGAGCAGTTCTTC. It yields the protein CAPSGLAGVNEQFF.